Given below is one T cell receptor (beta chain) in context. The antigen it recognizes is unknown. Base qualities are not recorded, but no much larger clone differs from it by a single base. The CDR3 spans 13 residues, from the cysteine through the phenylalanine. Only the CDR3 portion is preserved as DNA: 39 bases, with reading frame beginning at the first base. Taken from the germline V gene (reference sequence), the CDR1 and CDR2 loops are LNHDA and SQIVND. A distance of 10 bases separates the germline ends of V and J, which lose 5 bases and 6 bases respectively. The immunoSEQ Assay, a bias-controlled multiplex PCR, was used to amplify TCRbeta CDR3 regions from genomic DNA. As for the original processing: The number of nucleated cells in each sample was estimated by amplification of reference gene primers within the assay. Sequence reads were collapsed and filtered to measure the absolute abundance of every unique TCRbeta CDR3 rearrangement. Productive Simpson clonality was computed per sample as the square root of Simpson's diversity index over productive rearrangements. TCRdb took over this immuneACCESS table, retaining in-frame rearrangements with V and J assigned. Such tables are incomplete; in checked studies, under half of the missing clones stem from an unresolved V gene, and the remainder is unexplained. V and J calls and clone size are as listed in that table; D and trimming were resolved from the DNA. The sample table records 65,000 to 85,000 clones; roughly 90% of these occur just once. The top ten hold less than 9% of the sample.

The collaborating institutions used their own protocols to collect whole blood in K2EDTA tubes. For TCRbeta analysis, collaborators shipped samples as frozen whole blood, isolated PBMCs, or DNA extracted from either of those sample types. This entry is derived from a study of blood T cell repertoires in COVID-19 (dated by TCRdb to between 2020 and 2021). Regarding the research as a whole: The collaborator samples originated in the United States, Italy and Spain and spanned the acute and convalescent phases of COVID-19. The material from the prospective study consisted of cDNA or gDNA derived from T cells, B-cell-depleted T cells, or PBMCs. The dataset comprised deeply sampled blood TCRbeta repertoires from subjects exposed to, actively infected with, or recovered from COVID-19. A freely available public database, intended as a resource for researchers studying the immune response to SARS-CoV-2, is where the repertoires were released. The samples were drawn from the first 160 participants of the ongoing ImmuneRACE study and from 1,254 subjects provided by 6 global collaborators. Sample metadata almost always included a de-identified subject ID, COVID-19 status, age in years and sex. HLA class I and class II types, where available, came from metadata supplied by the sample provider rather than from assay-based typing.

On the study overall, not on this receptor specifically: The quantity of clinical and demographic metadata differed by source and by participant and was supplied without curation.

The rearranged segments are TRBV19 and TRBJ2-2; the D gene is perhaps TRBD1, from 5 matching bases. Sequencing input: peripheral blood. This clonotype was sampled from a human donor in a cohort sampled during active COVID-19. The encoded CDR3 is CASSVSGSGELFF. The DNA sequence reads TGTGCCAGTAGTGTTTCAGGGTCCGGGGAGCTGTTTTTT.